Each of the 8 T cell receptor beta chains below was sequenced from the same sample in a study of blood T cell repertoires in COVID-19. Profiled with immunoSEQ multiplex PCR; TCRdb holds only in-frame clones, not every one. The sample yields about 170,000 clones, approximately 91% seen once. The sequencing input was peripheral blood. These receptors all stem from a man aged 45 to 65 with acute or convalescent COVID-19.

Worth noting for this clone: Other DNA sequences in this sample translate to the same CDR3. The V gene is TRBV19, the J gene TRBJ2-5; D is unresolved. Germline V gives CDR1 LNHDA, CDR2 SQIVND (reference sequence). Trimming left V 3 bases short and J 0 bases short, with 11 bases between. The CDR3 has 15 amino acids. This CDR3 is CASSITTVHQETQYF. For the CDR3, the DNA is TGTGCCAGTAGTATTACCACAGTTCACCAAGAGACCCAGTACTTC. Full variable domain (remainder filled in from reference TRBV19 and TRBJ2-5): DGGITQSPKYLFRKEGQNVTLSCEQNLNHDAMYWYRQDPGQGLRLIYYSQIVNDFQKGDIAEGYSVSREKKESFPLTVTSAQKNPTAFYLCASSITTVHQETQYFGPGTRLLVL.

The rearrangement links TRBV11-2 to TRBJ2-3, with 12 bases identical to TRBD2. The CDR3 sequence is 17 residues long. Per the germline V gene, CDR1 is SGHAT and CDR2 is FQNNGV. V shed 1 base and J 2 bases; nucleotides not matched to a gene: 4. The chain's CDR3 is CASSLGTSGGHTDTQYF. The CDR3 DNA sequence: TGTGCCAGCAGCTTAGGTACTAGCGGGGGGCACACAGATACGCAGTATTTT.

The gene calls are TRBV15 and TRBJ1-6; D gene ambiguous. This CDR3 spans 14 amino acids. Trimming shortened V by 1 base and J by 9 bases, and 10 bases separated the two germline ends. CDR1 and CDR2 (germline): LNHNV, YYDKDF (reference sequence). The CDR3 protein is CATSRGGGISPLHF. CDR3 nucleotides: TGTGCCACCAGCAGAGGTGGAGGCATTTCACCCCTCCACTTT.

This chain connects TRBV15 to TRBJ1-5, with 9 bases matching TRBD1. The CDR3 totals 14 residues. Per germline, CDR1 LNHNV and CDR2 YYDKDF (reference sequence). The ends lost 2 bases at V and 7 bases at J; junction bases unmatched: 3. CDR3 coding DNA: TGTGCCACCAGCAGACAGACAGGGGGACAGCCCCAGCATTTT. It yields the protein CATSRQTGGQPQHF.

J is TRBJ2-2 and V is TRBV28, with D maybe TRBD1 (5 bases). The CDR3 is 14 residues long. Germline V lookup: CDR1 MDHEN, CDR2 SYDVKM. Trimming left V 4 bases short and J 3 bases short, with 9 bases between. DNA of the CDR3: TGTGCCAGCAGTTCCAGGGTGTACACCGGGGAGCTGTTTTTT. The encoded protein is CASSSRVYTGELFF.

The J gene is TRBJ2-2, the V gene TRBV2, with D unresolved. The CDR3 is 13 amino acids. The V gene's germline CDR1 is SNHLY and CDR2 FYNNEI. Between the trimmed V and J ends, which lost 6 bases and 4 bases, there was a span of 9 bases. For the CDR3, the DNA is TGTGCCAGCAGGGCAGATCTCACCGGGGAGCTGTTTTTT. Its translation is CASRADLTGELFF.

This clone was seen only a few times. The chain employs TRBV2 and TRBJ1-4; no firm D call. Germline assignment: CDR1 SNHLY and CDR2 FYNNEI. The CDR3 has 15 residues. Trimming cost V 1 base and J 8 bases, with 14 bases left between them. The CDR3: CASSEDRAHWEKLFF. For the CDR3, the DNA is TGTGCCAGCAGTGAAGACCGTGCACATTGGGAAAAACTGTTTTTT.

Concerning this clone: It is likely a read error, because the conserved phenylalanine at the end of the CDR3 is missing. The DNA is omitted, as the CDR3 cannot be located on it reliably, and the CDR3 follows TCRdb's listing. The rearrangement uses TRBV19 and TRBJ2-7; no DNA check was done on the table's D call, TRBD2. A total of 11 residues make up the CDR3, ends included. Germline CDR1 reads LNHDA; CDR2 reads SQIVND (reference sequence). The CDR3 is CASRSGLEVRR.